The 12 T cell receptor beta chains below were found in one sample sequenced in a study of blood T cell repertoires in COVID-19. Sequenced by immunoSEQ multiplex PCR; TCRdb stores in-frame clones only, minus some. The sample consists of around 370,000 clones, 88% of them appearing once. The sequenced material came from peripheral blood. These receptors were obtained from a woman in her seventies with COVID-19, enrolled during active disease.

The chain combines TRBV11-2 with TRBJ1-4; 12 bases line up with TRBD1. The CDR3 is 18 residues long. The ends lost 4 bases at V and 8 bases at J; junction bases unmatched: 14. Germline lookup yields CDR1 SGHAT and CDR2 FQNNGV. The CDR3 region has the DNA TGTGCCAGCAGCTCACAGGGGACAGGGGGCCGGGGAGCGGAAAAACTGTTTTTT. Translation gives CASSSQGTGGRGAEKLFF.

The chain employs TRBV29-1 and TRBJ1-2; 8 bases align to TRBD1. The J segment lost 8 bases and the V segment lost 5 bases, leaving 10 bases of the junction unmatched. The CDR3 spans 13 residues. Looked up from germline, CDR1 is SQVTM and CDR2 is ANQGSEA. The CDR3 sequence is CSVPSGGSGGYTF. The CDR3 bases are TGCAGCGTTCCCTCAGGGGGCTCGGGAGGCTACACCTTC.

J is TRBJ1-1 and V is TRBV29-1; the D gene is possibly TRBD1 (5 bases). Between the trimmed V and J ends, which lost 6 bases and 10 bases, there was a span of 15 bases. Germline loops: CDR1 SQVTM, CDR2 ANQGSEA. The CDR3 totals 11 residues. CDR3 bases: TGCAGCGTCCCGCGCCCCGGGGGAGCTTTCTTT. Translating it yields CSVPRPGGAFF.

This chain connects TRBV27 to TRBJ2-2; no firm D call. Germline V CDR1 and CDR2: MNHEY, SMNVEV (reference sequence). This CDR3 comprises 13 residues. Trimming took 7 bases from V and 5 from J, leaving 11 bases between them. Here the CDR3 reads CASTEIWTGELFF. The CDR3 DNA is TGTGCCAGCACCGAGATTTGGACCGGGGAGCTGTTTTTT.

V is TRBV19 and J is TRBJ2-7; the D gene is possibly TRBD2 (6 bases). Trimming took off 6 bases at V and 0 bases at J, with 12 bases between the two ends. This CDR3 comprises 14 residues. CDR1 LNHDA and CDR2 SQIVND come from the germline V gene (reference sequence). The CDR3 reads CASRAMGGSYEQYF. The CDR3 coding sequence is TGTGCCAGTAGGGCAATGGGGGGCTCCTACGAGCAGTACTTC.

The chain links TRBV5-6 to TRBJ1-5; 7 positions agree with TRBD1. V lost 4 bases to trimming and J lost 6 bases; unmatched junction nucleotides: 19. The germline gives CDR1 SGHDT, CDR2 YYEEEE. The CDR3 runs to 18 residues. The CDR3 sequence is CASSLRPGGYYLSQPQHF. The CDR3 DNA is TGTGCCAGCAGCCTACGTCCAGGGGGATACTACTTGAGTCAGCCCCAGCATTTT.

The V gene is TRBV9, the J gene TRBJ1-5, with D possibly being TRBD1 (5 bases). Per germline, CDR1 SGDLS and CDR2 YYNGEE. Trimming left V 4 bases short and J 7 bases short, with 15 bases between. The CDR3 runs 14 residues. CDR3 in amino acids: CASSPAGGVQPQHF. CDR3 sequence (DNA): TGTGCCAGCAGCCCAGCGGGAGGGGTACAGCCCCAGCATTTT.

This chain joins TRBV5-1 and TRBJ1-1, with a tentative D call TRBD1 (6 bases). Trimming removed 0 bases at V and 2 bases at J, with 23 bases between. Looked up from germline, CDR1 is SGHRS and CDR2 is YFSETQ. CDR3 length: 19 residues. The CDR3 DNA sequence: TGCGCCAGCAGCTTGGCGGTACCGGGACAAGGCGGTCCTAACACTGAAGCTTTCTTT. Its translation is CASSLAVPGQGGPNTEAFF.

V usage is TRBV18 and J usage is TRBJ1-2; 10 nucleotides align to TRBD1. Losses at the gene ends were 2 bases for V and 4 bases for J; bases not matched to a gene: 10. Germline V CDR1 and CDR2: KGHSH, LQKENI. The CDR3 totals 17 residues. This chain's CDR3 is CASSPSTPGQGSYGYTF. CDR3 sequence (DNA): TGTGCCAGCTCACCATCGACTCCGGGACAGGGGAGCTATGGCTACACCTTC.

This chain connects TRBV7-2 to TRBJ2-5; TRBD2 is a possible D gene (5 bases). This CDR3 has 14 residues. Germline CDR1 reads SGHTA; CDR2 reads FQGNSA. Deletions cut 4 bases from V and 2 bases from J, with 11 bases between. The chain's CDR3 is CASSSDWGQETQYF. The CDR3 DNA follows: TGTGCCAGCAGCTCGGACTGGGGACAAGAGACCCAGTACTTC.

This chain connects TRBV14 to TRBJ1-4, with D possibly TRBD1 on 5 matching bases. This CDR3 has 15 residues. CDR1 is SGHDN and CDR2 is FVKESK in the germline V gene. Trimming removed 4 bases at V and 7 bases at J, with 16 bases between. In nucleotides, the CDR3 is TGTGCCAGCAGCCTTTATGCGGGGCTGGGTGAAAAACTGTTTTTT. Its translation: CASSLYAGLGEKLFF.

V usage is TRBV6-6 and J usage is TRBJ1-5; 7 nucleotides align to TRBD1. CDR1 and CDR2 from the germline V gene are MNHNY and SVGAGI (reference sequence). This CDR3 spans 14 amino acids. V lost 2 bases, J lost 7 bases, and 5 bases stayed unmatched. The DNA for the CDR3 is TGTGCCAGCAGTTACGTAGGGGGCGCCCAGCCCCAGCATTTT. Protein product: CASSYVGGAQPQHF.